The source of this T cell receptor (beta chain) is a study of shared clonotypes between healthy human individuals. The study, taken as a whole, reports: Among donors, clonotype sharing was expected to be affected by sequencing depth.

Libraries were prepared by immunoSEQ multiplex PCR; TCRdb keeps only in-frame clonotypes and omits some of them. The profile shows fewer than 650,000 clones, about three quarters of them singletons. Unsorted samples used some 90 million PBMCs for genomic DNA. The CDR3 loop spans 13 amino acids. Per germline, CDR1 MRHNA and CDR2 SNTAGT. V was shortened by 5 bases and J by 3 bases, with 8 bases between the two germline ends. With respect to this clone: Its antigen remains unknown.

V and J are TRBV6-4 and TRBJ2-1; a weak D match, TRBD1 (5 bases). Sequenced sample: PBMCs. This TCR was sampled from a woman between 40 and 55 years old in good health. Some clones in this sample may be carry-over from other donors' samples. The CDR3 reads CASSRTHYNEQFF. Here the CDR3 DNA reads TGTGCCAGCAGTCGGACACACTACAATGAGCAGTTCTTC.